The source of this T cell receptor beta chain is a study of post-analysis software for immune sequencing data. Study at large: Relapsing-remitting, secondary progressive and progressive-relapsing multiple sclerosis were all included among the disease courses. Study results and limitations: Normalized Chao1 diversity was significantly reduced in patients versus controls. Same-batch samples co-clustered strongly by F measure. Patients had higher frequencies than controls of roughly 5 TRBV segments, including TRBV5-6, TRBV5-1 and TRBV20-1.

Every TCR beta cDNA library bore unique molecular identifiers. Between about 1 and 11 million T cells gave rise to roughly 0.5 million cDNA molecules. MiXCR, run by TCRdb on the PCR reads, gives a single entry per CDR3 protein. The profile shows hundreds of thousands of distinct CDR3 sequences, 53% of them singletons. Turning to this clonotype: Antigen: not known.

The CDR3 spans 12 residues. CDR1 and CDR2 from the germline V gene are SNHLY and FYNNEI. This chain connects TRBV2 to TRBJ2-5, with D uncertain. The J call may be mistaken, given a closer DNA end match to TRBJ2-7. The sequence came from a girl under 18 with multiple sclerosis. Sequenced input: blood. The CDR3 DNA sequence: TGTGCCAGCAGCCTGACATACGACGAGCAGTACTTC. Protein: CASSLTYDEQYF.